The clone carrying this TCR beta chain was recorded at least ten times. What it binds is unknown. The study excluded patients with other autoimmune diseases, uncontrolled infections, pregnancy or lactation. The TCR beta CDR3 regions underwent amplification from RNA transcripts. Second-round multiplex PCR came after first-round RT-PCR with HTBI primers. TCRdb analysed the multiplex PCR reads with MiXCR anew, one entry per CDR3 protein. The data show around 1,200,000 distinct CDR3 sequences, approximately 35% seen once. The data belong to a study of Graves' ophthalmopathy and Graves' hyperthyroidism. Germline V gene data show CDR1 as SGHAT and CDR2 as FQNNGV. Germline trimming cut 6 bases from V and 5 bases from J; bases unmatched to any gene: 6. The CDR3 consists of 13 residues. Study-level points and caveats: Sensitivity reached roughly 90% and specificity 75% to 82% for a 13-signature model separating ophthalmopathy from stable hyperthyroidism.

Material for sequencing was peripheral blood or thyroid tissue (not recorded which). This sequence originates from an adult man with Graves' hyperthyroidism. The genes are TRBV11-2 and TRBJ2-7; 8 bases line up with TRBD1. In nucleotides, the CDR3 is TGTGCCAGCAGTTCGGACAGGGCCCACGAGCAGTACTTC. Protein product: CASSSDRAHEQYF.